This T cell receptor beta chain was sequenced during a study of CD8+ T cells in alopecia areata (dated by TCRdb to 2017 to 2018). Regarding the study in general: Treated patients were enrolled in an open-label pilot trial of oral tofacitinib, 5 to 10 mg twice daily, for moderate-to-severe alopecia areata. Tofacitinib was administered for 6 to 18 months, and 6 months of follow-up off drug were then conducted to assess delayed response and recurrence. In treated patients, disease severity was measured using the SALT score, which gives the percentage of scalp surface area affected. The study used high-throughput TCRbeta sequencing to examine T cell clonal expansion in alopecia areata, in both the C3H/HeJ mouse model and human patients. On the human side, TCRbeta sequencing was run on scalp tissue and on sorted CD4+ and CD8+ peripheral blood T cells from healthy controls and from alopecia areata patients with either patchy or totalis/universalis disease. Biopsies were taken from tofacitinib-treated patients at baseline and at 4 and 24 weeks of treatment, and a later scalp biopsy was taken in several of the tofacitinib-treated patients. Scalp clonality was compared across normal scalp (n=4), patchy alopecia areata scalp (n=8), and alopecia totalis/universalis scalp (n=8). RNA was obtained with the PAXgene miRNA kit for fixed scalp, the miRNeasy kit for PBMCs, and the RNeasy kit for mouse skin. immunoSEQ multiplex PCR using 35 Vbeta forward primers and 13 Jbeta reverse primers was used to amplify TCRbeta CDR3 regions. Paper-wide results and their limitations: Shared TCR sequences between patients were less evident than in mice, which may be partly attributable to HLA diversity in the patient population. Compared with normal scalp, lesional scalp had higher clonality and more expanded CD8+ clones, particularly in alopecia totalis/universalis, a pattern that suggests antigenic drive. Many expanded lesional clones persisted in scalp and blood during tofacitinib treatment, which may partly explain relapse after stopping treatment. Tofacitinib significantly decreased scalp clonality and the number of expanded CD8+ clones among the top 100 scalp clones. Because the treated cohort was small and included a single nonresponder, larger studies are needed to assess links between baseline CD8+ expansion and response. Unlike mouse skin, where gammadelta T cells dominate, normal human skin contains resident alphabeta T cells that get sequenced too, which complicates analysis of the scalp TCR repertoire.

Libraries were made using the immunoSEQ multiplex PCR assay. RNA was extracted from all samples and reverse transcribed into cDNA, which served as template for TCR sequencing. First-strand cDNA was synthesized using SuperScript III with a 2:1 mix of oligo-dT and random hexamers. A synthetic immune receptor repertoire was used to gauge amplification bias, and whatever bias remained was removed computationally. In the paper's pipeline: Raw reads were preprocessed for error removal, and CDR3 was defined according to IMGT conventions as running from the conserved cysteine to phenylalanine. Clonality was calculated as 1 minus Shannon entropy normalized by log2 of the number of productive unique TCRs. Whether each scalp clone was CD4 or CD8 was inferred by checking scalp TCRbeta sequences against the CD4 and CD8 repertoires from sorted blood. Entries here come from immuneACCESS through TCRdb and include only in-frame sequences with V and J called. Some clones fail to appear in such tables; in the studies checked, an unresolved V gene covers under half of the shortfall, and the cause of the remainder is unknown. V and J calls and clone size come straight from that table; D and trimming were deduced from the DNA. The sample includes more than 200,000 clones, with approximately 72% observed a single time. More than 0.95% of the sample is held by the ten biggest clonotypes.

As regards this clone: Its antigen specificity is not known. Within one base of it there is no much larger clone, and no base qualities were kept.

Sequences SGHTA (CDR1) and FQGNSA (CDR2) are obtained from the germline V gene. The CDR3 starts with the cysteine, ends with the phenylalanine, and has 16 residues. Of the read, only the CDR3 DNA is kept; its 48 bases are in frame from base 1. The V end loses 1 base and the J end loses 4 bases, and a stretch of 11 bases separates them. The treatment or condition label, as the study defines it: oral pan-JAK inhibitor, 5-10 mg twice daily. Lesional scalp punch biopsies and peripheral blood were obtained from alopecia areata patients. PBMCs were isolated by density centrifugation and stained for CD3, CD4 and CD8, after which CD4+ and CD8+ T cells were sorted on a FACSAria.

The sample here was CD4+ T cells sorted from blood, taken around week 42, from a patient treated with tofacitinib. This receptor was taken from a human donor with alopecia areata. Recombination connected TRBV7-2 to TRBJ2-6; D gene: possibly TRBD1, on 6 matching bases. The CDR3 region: CASSLVGAAGANVLTF. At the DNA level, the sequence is TGTGCCAGCAGCTTAGTGGGGGCTGCAGGGGCCAACGTCCTGACTTTC.